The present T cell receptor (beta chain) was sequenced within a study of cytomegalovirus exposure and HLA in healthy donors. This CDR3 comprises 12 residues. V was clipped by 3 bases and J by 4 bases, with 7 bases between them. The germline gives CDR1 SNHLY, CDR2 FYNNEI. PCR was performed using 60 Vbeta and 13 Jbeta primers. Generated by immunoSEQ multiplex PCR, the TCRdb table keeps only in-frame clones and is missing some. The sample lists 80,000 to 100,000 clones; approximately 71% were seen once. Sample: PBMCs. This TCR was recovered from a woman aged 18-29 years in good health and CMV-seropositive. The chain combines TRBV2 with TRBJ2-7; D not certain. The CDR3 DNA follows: TGTGCCAGCAGTGACTTTCAGTACGAGCAGTACTTC. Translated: CASSDFQYEQYF.